This T cell receptor beta chain originates from a study of beta chain features in type 1 diabetes. V dropped 1 base and J dropped 3 bases, with 7 bases sitting between them. This CDR3 is 14 amino acids long. Per the germline V gene, CDR1 is SGHTA and CDR2 is FQGNSA. A heparinised blood draw that averaged around 110 mL was obtained once from each donor. Concerning this clone: Its antigen remains unknown. The sample holds other DNA sequences that translate to the same CDR3.

Study-wide findings and caveats: In the patient group, naive, central memory and Treg TCRB repertoires seemed more alike than in the healthy donor group. PCR might preferentially amplify shorter templates, equally in patients and controls.

The investigators reverse transcribed all of the isolated RNA, so they sequenced expressed TCRB transcripts. Naive, central memory and regulatory T cell samples came to a mean of approximately 4 million reads. Using immunoSEQ multiplex PCR, the repertoire was profiled, and TCRdb retains in-frame clones only, with some absent. Of about half a million clones detected, approximately 10% appear once; the ten largest clones hold about 0.042%. The clonotype originates from a woman aged 18-35 years in good health. The sample comprised naive CD4+ T cells from blood. The chain recombines TRBV7-2 with TRBJ1-5; D not certain. Written as DNA, the CDR3 is TGTGCCAGCAGCTTAGGTCGAAACAATCAGCCCCAGCATTTT. This gives the protein CASSLGRNNQPQHF.